This TCR beta chain was sequenced during a study of blood T cells in healthy people across ages. Study conclusions and caveats: Older age coincided with a roughly linear decline in TCR beta diversity per million T cells. When set beside aged donors, long-lived donors presented more naive CD4+ cells and higher diversity.

With regard to this clonotype: The antigen remains unidentified.

The extraction recovered at least 5.5 micrograms of total RNA per sample. Germline CDR1 MDHEN, CDR2 SYDVKM. J gave up 2 bases and V 5 bases, and 6 bases lay outside the gene matches. This CDR3 has 16 amino acids. Next came a second PCR, run for about 7 to 12 cycles, which used a sample-barcoded 5' primer along with a J-beta primer mix. TCRdb processed the 5' RACE reads anew with MiXCR; each CDR3 protein has one entry. In the table there are 1.5 million to 2 million distinct CDR3 sequences, roughly 49% of which are singletons. The TCR was taken from a woman between 40 and 50 years old in good health. J is TRBJ2-3 and V is TRBV28; 11 bases match TRBD2. Sequenced material: blood. The CDR3 sequence is CASSLLSGGVTDTQYF. CDR3 nucleotides: TGTGCCAGCAGTCTGCTTAGCGGGGGGGTCACAGATACGCAGTATTTT. The full variable domain, with the rest looked up from reference TRBV28 and TRBJ2-3, is DVKVTQSSRYLVKRTGEKVFLECVQDMDHENMFWYRQDPGLGLRLIYFSYDVKMKEKGDIPEGYSVSREKKERFSLILESASTNQTSMYLCASSLLSGGVTDTQYFGPGTRLTVL.